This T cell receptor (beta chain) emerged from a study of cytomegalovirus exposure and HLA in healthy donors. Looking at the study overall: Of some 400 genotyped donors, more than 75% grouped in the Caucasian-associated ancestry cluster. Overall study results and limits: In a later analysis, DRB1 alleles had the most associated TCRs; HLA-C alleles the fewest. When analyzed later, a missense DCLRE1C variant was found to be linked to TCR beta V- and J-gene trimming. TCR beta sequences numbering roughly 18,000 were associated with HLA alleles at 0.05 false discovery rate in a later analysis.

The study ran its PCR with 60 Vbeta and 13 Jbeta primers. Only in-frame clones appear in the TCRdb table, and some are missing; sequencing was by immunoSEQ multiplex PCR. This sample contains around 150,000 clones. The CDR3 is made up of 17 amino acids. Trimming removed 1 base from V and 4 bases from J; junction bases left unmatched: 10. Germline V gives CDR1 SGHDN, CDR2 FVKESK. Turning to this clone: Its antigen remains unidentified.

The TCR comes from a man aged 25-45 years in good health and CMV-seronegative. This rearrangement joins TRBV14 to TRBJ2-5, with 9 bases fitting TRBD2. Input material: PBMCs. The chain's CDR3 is CASSQAAGGPLRETQYF. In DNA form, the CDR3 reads TGTGCCAGCAGCCAAGCGGCGGGAGGGCCTCTTCGAGAGACCCAGTACTTC. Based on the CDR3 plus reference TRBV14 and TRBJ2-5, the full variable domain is EAGVTQFPSHSVIEKGQTVTLRCDPISGHDNLYWYRRVMGKEIKFLLHFVKESKQDESGMPNNRFLAERTGGTYSTLKVQPAELEDSGVYFCASSQAAGGPLRETQYFGPGTRLLVL.